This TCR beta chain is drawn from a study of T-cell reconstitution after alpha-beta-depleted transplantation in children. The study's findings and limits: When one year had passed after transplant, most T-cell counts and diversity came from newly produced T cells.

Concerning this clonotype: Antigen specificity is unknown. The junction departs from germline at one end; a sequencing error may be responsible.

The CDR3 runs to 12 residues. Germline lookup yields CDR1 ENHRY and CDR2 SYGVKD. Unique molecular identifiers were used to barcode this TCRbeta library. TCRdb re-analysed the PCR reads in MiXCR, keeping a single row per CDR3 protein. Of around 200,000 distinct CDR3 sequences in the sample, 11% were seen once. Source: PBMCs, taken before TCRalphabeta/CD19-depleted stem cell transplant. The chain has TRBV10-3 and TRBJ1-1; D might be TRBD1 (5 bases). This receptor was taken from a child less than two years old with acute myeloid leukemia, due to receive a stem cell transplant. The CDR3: CAISDQGREALF. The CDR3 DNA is TGTGCCATCAGTGACCAAGGCAGGGAAGCTCTCTTT.